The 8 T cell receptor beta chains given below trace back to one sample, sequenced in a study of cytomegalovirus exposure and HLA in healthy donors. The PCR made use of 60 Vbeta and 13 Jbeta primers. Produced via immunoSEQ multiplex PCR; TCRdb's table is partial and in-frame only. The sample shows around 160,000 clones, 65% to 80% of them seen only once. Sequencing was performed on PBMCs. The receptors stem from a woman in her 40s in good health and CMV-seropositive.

CDR3 in amino acids: CASSPHLGLAGGGETQYF. CDR3 coding DNA: TGTGCCAGCAGCCCCCACCTCGGACTAGCGGGGGGAGGAGAGACCCAGTACTTC. This chain joins TRBV5-4 and TRBJ2-5; 14 bases agree with TRBD2. CDR1 is SGHNT and CDR2 is YYREEE in the germline V gene (reference sequence). Unmatched junction bases numbered 12, after V lost 4 bases and J lost 4 bases. The CDR3 runs to 18 residues.

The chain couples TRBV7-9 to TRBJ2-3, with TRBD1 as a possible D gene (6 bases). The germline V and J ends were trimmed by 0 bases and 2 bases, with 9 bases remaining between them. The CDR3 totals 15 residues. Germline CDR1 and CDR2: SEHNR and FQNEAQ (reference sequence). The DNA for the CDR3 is TGTGCCAGCAGCTTAGCCGGGACACCCACAGATACGCAGTATTTT. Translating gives CASSLAGTPTDTQYF.

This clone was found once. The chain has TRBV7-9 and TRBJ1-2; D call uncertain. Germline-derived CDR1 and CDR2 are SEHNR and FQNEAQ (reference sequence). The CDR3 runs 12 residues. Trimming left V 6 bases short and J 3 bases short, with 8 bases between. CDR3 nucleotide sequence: TGTGCCAGCAGGAGGTCAGACTATGGCTACACCTTC. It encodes CASRRSDYGYTF.

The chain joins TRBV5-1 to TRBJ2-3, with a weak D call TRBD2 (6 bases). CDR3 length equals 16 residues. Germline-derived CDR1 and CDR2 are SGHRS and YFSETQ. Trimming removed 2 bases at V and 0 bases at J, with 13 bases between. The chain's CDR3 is CASSFLGGASTDTQYF. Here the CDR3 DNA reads TGCGCCAGCAGCTTTCTGGGCGGGGCGAGCACAGATACGCAGTATTTT.

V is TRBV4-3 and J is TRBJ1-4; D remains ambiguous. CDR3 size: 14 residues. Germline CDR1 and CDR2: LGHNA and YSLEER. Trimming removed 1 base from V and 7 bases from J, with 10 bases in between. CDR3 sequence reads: CASSQGGRAEKLFF. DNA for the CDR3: TGCGCCAGCAGCCAAGGAGGGCGGGCTGAAAAACTGTTTTTT.

CDR3 in amino acids: CASSVGGQGDTEAFF. As DNA, the CDR3 is TGTGCCAGCAGCGTAGGGGGGCAGGGGGACACTGAAGCTTTCTTT. This chain joins TRBV9 and TRBJ1-1; 7 bases map to TRBD1. Germline V CDR1 and CDR2: SGDLS, YYNGEE. This CDR3 comprises 15 residues. V dropped 0 bases and J dropped 3; count of bases not matched to a gene: 5.

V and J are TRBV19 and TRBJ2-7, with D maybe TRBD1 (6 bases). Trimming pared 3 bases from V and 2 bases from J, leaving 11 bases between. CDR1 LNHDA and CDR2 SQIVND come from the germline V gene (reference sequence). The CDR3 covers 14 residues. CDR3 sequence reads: CASSMGRDTYEQYF. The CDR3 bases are TGTGCCAGTAGTATGGGCAGGGACACCTACGAGCAGTACTTC.

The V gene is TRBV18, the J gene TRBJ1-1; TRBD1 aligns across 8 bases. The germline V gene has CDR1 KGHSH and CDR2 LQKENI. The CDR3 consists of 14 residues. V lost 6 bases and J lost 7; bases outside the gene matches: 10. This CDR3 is CASSQGQAVNEAFF. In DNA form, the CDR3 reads TGTGCCAGCTCCCAGGGACAGGCCGTCAATGAAGCTTTCTTT.